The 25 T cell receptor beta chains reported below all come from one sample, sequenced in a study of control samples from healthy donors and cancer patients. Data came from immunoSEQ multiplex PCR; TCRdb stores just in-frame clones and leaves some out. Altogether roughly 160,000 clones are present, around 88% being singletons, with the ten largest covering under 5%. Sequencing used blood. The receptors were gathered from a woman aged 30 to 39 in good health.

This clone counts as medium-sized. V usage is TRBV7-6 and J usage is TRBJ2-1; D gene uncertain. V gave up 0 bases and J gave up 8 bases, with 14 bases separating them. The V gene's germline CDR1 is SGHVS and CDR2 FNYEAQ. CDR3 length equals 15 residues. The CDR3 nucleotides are TGTGCCAGCAGCTTAGCTCCTACTGGTGATGATGAGCAGTTCTTC. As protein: CASSLAPTGDDEQFF.

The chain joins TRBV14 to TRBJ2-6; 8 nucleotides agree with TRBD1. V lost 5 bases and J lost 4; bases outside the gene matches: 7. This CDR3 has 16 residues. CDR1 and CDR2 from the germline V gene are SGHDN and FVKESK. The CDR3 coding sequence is TGTGCCAGCAGCTACTGGACAGGGAGCGGGGCCAACGTCCTGACTTTC. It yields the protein CASSYWTGSGANVLTF. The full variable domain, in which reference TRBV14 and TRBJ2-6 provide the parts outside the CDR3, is EAGVTQFPSHSVIEKGQTVTLRCDPISGHDNLYWYRRVMGKEIKFLLHFVKESKQDESGMPNNRFLAERTGGTYSTLKVQPAELEDSGVYFCASSYWTGSGANVLTFGAGSRLTVL.

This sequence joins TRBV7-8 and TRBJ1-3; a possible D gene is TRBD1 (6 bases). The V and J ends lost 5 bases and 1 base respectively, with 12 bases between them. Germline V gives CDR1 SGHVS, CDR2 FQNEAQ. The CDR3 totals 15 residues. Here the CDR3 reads CASSAGTISGNTIYF. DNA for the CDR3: TGTGCCAGCAGCGCCGGGACAATATCTGGAAACACCATATATTTT.

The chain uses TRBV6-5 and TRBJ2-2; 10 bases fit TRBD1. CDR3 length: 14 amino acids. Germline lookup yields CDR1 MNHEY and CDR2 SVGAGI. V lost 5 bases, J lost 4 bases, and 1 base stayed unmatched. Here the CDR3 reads CASSRTGGTGELFF. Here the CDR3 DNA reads TGTGCCAGCAGTCGGACAGGGGGCACCGGGGAGCTGTTTTTT.

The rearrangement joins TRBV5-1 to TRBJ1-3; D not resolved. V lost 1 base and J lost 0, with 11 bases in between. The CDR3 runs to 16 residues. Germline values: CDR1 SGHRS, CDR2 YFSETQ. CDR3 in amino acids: CASSLSVGVSGNTIYF. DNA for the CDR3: TGCGCCAGCAGCTTGTCCGTGGGAGTCTCTGGAAACACCATATATTTT.

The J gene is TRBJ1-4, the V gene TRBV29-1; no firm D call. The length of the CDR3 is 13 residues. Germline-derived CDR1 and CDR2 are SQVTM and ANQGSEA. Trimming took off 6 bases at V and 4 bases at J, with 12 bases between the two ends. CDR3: CSVVPRGNEKLFF. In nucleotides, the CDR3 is TGCAGCGTCGTCCCGCGCGGTAATGAAAAACTGTTTTTT. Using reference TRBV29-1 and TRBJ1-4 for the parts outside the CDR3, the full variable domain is SAVISQKPSRDICQRGTSLTIQCQVDSQVTMMFWYRQQPGQSLTLIATANQGSEATYESGFVIDKFPISRPNLTFSTLTVSNMSPEDSSIYLCSVVPRGNEKLFFGSGTQLSVL.

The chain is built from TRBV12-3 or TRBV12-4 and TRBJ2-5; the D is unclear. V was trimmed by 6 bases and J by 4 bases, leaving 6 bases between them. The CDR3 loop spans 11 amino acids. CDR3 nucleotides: TGTGCCAGCAGAGGAAGAGAGACCCAGTACTTC. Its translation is CASRGRETQYF.

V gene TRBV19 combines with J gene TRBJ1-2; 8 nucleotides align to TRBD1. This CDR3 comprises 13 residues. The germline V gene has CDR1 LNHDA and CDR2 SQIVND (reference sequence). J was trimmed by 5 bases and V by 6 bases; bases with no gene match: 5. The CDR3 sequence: CASRGTGSYGYTF. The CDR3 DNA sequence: TGTGCCAGTAGAGGGACAGGCTCTTATGGCTACACCTTC.

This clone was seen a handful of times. The CDR3 DNA reads as TGTGCCTCGCGGACTTCCTACGAGCAGTACTTC. Translating it yields CASRTSYEQYF. V and J are TRBV28 and TRBJ2-7; D possibly corresponds to TRBD2 (5 bases). This CDR3 contains 11 residues. From germline, CDR1 is MDHEN and CDR2 SYDVKM. V lost 11 bases to trimming and J lost 1 base, with 9 bases between them.

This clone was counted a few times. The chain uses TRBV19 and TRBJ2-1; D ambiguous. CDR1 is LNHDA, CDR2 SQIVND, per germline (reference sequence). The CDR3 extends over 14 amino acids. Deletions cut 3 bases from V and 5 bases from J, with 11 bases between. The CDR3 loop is CASSIGRKNNEQFF. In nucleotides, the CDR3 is TGTGCCAGTAGTATTGGAAGAAAAAACAATGAGCAGTTCTTC.

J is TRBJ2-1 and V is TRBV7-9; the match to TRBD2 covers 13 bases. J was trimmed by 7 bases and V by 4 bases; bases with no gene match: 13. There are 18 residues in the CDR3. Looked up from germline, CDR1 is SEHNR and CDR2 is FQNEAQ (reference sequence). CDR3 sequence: CASSSINRLAGGINEQFF. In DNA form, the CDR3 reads TGTGCCAGCAGCTCGATCAACAGACTAGCGGGAGGAATAAATGAGCAGTTCTTC.

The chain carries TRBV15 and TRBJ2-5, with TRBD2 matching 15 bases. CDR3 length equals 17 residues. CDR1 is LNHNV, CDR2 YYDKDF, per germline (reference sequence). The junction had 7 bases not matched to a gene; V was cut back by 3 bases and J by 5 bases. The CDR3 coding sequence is TGTGCCACCAGCAGTGGACTAGCGGGAGGGCCAGGGGAGACCCAGTACTTC. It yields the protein CATSSGLAGGPGETQYF.

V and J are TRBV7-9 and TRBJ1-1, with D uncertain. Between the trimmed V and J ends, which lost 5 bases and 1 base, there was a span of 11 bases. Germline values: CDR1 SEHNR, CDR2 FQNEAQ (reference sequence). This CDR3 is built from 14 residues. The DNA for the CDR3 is TGTGCCAGCAGCCCCCCCGGAACGAACACTGAAGCTTTCTTT. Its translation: CASSPPGTNTEAFF.

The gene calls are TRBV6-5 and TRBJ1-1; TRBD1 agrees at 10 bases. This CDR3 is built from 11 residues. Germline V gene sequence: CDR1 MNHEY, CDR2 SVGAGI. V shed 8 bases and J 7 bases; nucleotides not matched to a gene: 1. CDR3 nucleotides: TGTGCCAGCGGACAGGGGGTTGAAGCTTTCTTT. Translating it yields CASGQGVEAFF.

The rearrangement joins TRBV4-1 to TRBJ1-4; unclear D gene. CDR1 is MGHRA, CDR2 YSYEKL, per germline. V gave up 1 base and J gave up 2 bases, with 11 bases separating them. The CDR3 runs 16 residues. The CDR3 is CASSQGTAPTNEKLFF. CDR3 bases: TGCGCCAGCAGCCAAGGGACGGCTCCGACTAATGAAAAACTGTTTTTT.

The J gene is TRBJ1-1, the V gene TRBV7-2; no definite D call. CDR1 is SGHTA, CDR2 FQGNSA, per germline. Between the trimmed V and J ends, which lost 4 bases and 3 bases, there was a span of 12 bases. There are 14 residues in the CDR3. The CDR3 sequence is CASSWKRVDTEAFF. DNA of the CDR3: TGTGCCAGCAGCTGGAAGAGGGTGGACACTGAAGCTTTCTTT.

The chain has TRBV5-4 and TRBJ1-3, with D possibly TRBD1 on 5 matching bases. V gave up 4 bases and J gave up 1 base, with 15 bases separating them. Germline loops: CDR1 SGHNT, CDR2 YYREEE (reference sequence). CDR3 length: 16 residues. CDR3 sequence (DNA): TGTGCCAGCAGCGCCTACAGGAACAGATCTGGAAACACCATATATTTT. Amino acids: CASSAYRNRSGNTIYF.

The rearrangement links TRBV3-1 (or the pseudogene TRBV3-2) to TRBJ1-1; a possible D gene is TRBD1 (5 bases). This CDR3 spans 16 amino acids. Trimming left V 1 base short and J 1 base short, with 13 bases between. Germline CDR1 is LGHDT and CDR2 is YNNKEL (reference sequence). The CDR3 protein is CASSQAFGAWNTEAFF. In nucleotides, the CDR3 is TGTGCCAGCAGCCAAGCTTTCGGGGCTTGGAACACTGAAGCTTTCTTT.

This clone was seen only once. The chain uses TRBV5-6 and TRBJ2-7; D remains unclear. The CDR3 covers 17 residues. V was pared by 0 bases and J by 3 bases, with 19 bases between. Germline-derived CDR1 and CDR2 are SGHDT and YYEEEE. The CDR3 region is CASSLEVGPAGSYEQYF. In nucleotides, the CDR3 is TGTGCCAGCAGCTTGGAGGTAGGTCCGGCCGGAAGCTACGAGCAGTACTTC.

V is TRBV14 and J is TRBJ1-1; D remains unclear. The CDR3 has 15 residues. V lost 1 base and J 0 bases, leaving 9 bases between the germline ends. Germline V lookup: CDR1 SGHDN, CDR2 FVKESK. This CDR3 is CASSQVYTLNTEAFF. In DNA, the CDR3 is TGTGCCAGCAGCCAAGTGTACACCCTGAACACTGAAGCTTTCTTT.

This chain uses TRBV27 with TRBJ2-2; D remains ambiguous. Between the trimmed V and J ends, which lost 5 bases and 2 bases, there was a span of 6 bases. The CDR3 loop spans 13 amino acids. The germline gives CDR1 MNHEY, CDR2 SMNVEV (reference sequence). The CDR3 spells CASSIINTGELFF. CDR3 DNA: TGTGCCAGCAGTATTATAAACACCGGGGAGCTGTTTTTT.

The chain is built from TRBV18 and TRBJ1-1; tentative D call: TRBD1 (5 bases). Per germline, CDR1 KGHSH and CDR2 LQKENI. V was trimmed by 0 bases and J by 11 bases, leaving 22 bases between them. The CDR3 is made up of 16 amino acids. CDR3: CASSPPENFKEGKAFF. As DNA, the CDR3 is TGTGCCAGCTCACCACCTGAAAACTTTAAGGAGGGGAAGGCTTTCTTT. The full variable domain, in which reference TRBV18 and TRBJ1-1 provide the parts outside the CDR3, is NAGVMQNPRHLVRRRGQEARLRCSPMKGHSHVYWYRQLPEEGLKFMVYLQKENIIDESGMPKERFSAEFPKEGPSILRIQQVVRGDSAAYFCASSPPENFKEGKAFFGQGTRLTVV.

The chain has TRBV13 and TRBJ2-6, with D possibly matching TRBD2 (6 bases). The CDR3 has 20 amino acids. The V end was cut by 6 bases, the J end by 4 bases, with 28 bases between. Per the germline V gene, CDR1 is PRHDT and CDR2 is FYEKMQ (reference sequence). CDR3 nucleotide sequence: TGTGCCAGCAGTTCCCGCCTCGGGGAGGAAGGGGCTGGGGGGGCCAACGTCCTGACTTTC. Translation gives CASSSRLGEEGAGGANVLTF.

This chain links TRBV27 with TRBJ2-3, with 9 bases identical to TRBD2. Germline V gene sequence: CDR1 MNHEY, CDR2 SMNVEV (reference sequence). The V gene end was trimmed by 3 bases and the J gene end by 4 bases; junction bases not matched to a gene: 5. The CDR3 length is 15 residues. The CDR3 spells CASSFGGRGADTQYF. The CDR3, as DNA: TGTGCCAGCAGTTTTGGCGGGAGGGGGGCAGATACGCAGTATTTT.

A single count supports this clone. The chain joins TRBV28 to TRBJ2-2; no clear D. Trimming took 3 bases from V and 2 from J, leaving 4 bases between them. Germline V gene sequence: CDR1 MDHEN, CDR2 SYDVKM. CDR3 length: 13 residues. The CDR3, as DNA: TGTGCCAGCAGTTTCTCCAACACCGGGGAGCTGTTTTTT. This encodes CASSFSNTGELFF.